The rows below give T cell receptor beta chains drawn from one sample of a study of neurological immune-mediated disorders. One entry per CDR3 protein, called by TCRdb with MiXCR from the 5' RACE reads. The profile shows 65,000 to 90,000 distinct CDR3 sequences, 3% to 4% of them singletons. The sequenced sample consisted of PBMCs. The receptors stem from a woman aged 45-65 years with multiple sclerosis. The conserved cysteine and the conserved F or W are not part of the CDR3 here. A D gene is named only where the DNA matches it firmly.

v_call	cdr3_length	j_call	d_call	cdr3_aa
TRBV20-1	17	TRBJ2-1	-	SARPGPKSVPTNYNEQF
TRBV12-3/TRBV12-4	13	TRBJ1-2	-	ASSDMGRRGGGYT
TRBV14	13	TRBJ1-2	-	ASSPRNLGANGYT
TRBV5-5	13	TRBJ2-3	-	ASSSPPPSTDTQY
TRBV7-2	14	TRBJ1-5	-	ASSSQRSVSNQPQH
TRBV3-1	13	TRBJ2-7	TRBD2	ASSQGTSGAYEQY
TRBV5-1	14	TRBJ2-2	TRBD2	ASRETSGIYSGELF
TRBV20-1	11	TRBJ2-1	-	SASDVGRGTQF
TRBV7-2	12	TRBJ2-5	TRBD1	ASSAGTGSQTQY
TRBV15	12	TRBJ2-2	TRBD2	ATSIKSGTSWLF
TRBV13	13	TRBJ2-3	-	ASSLGQHSTDTQY
TRBV5-1	12	TRBJ2-3	-	ASSFGGYGDTQY
TRBV5-6	14	TRBJ1-1	TRBD1	ASSLGPTGVGTEAF
TRBV20-1	10	TRBJ1-1	-	SASRDGTEAF
TRBV12-2	18	TRBJ1-4	-	ASGMSQGQGAFATNEKLF
TRBV6-6	13	TRBJ1-6	TRBD1	ASRDRGGYNSPLH
TRBV20-1	14	TRBJ2-3	-	SVLPHQRGSTDTQY
TRBV29-1	13	TRBJ2-1	TRBD1	SVSGQGKGGYEQF
TRBV15	14	TRBJ2-6	-	ATSRDRGSGANVLT
TRBV18	12	TRBJ1-3	-	ASYSAAFGNTIY
TRBV7-9	13	TRBJ1-5	-	ASSSTQGGNQPQH